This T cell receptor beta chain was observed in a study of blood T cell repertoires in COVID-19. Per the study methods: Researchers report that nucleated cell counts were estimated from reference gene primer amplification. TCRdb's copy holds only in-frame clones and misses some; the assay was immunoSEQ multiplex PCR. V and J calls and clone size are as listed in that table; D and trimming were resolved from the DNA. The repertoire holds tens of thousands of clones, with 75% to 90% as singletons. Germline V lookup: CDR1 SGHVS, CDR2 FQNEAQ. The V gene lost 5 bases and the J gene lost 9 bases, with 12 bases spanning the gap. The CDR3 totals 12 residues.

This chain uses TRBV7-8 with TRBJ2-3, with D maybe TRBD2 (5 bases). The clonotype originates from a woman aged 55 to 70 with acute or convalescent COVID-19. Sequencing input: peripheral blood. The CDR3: CASSLYRETQYF. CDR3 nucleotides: TGTGCCAGCAGCCTTTATAGGGAGACGCAGTATTTT.